Included here is one T cell receptor beta chain sequence, with context. Its target is unknown. The sample comes from a study of blood T cells in healthy people across ages. Study-level results: Estimates of diversity drawn from one million T cells were considered underestimates.

Through a sample-barcoded 5' primer and a J-beta primer mix, a second PCR was run for roughly 6 to 12 cycles. A template-switch adaptor with 12 random nucleotides tagged each cDNA molecule. TCRdb reprocessed the 5' RACE reads with MiXCR, giving one entry per CDR3 protein. The sample records 1.5 million or so distinct CDR3 sequences, 42% being singletons. Trimming removed 7 bases at V and 0 bases at J, with 17 bases between. The CDR3 runs to 16 residues. Per germline, CDR1 MRHNA and CDR2 SNTAGT. Donor samples were obtained from healthy Caucasian individuals from Russia, aged roughly 6 to 90. Collection of around 10 milliliters of peripheral blood was performed for each donor.

The sample comprised blood. The sequence came from a woman between 18 and 29 years old in good health. This rearrangement joins TRBV6-4 to TRBJ2-3; D not certain. DNA of the CDR3: TGTGCCAGCACCCTCTGCCCAGCCCCTAGCACAGATACGCAGTATTTT. Translation: CASTLCPAPSTDTQYF.